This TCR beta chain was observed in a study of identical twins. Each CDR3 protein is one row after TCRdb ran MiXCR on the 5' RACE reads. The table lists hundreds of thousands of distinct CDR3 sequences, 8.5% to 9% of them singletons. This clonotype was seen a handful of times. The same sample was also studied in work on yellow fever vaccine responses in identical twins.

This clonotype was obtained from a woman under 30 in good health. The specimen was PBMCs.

DNA for the CDR3: TGCGCCAGCAGCCTCAGTGGCAGTGGGAGCCCGGGGAATGAGCAGTTCTTC. Translation gives CASSLSGSGSPGNEQFF. The V call is TRBV5-1, the J call TRBJ2-1; a possible D gene is TRBD2 (5 bases). The CDR3 runs to 17 residues. V lost 4 bases and J 7 bases, leaving 24 bases between the germline ends. From germline, CDR1 is SGHRS and CDR2 YFSETQ.